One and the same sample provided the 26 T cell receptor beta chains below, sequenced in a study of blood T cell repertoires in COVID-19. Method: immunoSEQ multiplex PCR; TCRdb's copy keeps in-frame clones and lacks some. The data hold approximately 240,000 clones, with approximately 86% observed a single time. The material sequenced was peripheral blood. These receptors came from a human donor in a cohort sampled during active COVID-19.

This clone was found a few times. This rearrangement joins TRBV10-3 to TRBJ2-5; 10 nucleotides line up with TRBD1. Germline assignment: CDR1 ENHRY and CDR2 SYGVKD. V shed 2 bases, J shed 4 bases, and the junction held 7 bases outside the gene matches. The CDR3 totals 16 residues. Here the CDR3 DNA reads TGTGCCATCAGTGAGGCGACAGGGGGCACGGGAGAGACCCAGTACTTC. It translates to CAISEATGGTGETQYF.

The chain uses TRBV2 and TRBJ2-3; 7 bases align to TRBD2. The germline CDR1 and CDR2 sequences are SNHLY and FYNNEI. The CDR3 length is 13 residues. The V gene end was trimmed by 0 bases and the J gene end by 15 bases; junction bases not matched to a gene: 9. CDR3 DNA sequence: TGTGCCAGCAGTGAAGCTTTAAGGGCGGGGGTTTATTTT. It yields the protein CASSEALRAGVYF. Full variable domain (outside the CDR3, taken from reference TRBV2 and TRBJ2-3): EPEVTQTPSHQVTQMGQEVILRCVPISNHLYFYWYRQILGQKVEFLVSFYNNEISEKSEIFDDQFSVERPDGSNFTLKIRSTKLEDSAMYFCASSEALRAGVYFGPGTRLTVL.

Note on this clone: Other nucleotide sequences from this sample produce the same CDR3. Here the CDR3 reads CASSLGQSYEQYF. CDR3 bases: TGTGCCAGCAGCTTGGGACAGTCCTACGAGCAGTACTTC. The V gene is TRBV11-2, the J gene TRBJ2-7; TRBD1 matches at 7 bases. This CDR3 has 13 amino acids. Trimming cost V 3 bases and J 1 base; bases outside gene matches: 0. Germline V gene lookup returns CDR1 SGHAT and CDR2 FQNNGV.

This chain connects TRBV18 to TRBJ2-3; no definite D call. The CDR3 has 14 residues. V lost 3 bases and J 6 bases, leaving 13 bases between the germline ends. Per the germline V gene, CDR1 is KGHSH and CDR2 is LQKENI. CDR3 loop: CASSPILESDTQYF. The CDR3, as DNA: TGTGCCAGCTCACCGATTCTGGAGTCGGATACGCAGTATTTT.

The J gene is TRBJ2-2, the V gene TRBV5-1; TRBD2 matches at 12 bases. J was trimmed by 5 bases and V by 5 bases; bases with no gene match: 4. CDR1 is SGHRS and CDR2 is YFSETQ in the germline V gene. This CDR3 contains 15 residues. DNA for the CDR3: TGCGCCAGCAGTTCCGGGACTAGCGGGACCGGGGAGCTGTTTTTT. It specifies CASSSGTSGTGELFF.

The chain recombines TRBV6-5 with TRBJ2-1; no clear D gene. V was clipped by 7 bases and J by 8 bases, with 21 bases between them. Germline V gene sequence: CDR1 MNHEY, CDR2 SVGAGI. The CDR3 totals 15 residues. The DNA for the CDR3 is TGTGCCAGCAACCCCATCCCGGTGGTTTTAGATGAGCAGTTCTTC. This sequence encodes CASNPIPVVLDEQFF.

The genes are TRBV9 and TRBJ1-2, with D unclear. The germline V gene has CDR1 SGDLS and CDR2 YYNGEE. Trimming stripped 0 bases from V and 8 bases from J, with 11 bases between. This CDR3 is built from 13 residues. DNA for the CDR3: TGTGCCAGCAGCGTAGCGGAGAGCGGCGGCTACACCTTC. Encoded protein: CASSVAESGGYTF. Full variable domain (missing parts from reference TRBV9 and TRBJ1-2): DSGVTQTPKHLITATGQRVTLRCSPRSGDLSVYWYQQSLDQGLQFLIQYYNGEERAKGNILERFSAQQFPDLHSELNLSSLELGDSALYFCASSVAESGGYTFGSGTRLTVV.

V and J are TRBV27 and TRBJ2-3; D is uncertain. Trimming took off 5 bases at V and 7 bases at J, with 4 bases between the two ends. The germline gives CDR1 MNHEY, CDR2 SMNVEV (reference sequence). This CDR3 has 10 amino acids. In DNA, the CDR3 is TGTGCCAGCAGTCTTAATACGCAGTATTTT. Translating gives CASSLNTQYF.

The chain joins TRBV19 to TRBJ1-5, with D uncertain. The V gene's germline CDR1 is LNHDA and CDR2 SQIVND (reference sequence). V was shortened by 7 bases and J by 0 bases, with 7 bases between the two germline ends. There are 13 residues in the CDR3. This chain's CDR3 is CASTLNSNQPQHF. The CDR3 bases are TGTGCCAGTACTTTAAATAGCAATCAGCCCCAGCATTTT.

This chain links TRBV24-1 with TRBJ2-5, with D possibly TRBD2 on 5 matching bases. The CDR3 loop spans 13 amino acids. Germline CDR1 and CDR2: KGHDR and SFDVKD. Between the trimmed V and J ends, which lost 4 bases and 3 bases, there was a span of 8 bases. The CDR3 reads CATSEGSKETQYF. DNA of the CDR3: TGTGCCACCAGTGAGGGGAGCAAAGAGACCCAGTACTTC.

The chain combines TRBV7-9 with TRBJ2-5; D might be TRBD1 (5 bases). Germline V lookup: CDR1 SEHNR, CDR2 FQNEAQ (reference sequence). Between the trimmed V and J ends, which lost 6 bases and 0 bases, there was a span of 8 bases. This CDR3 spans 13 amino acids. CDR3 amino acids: CASRGANQETQYF. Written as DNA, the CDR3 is TGTGCCAGCAGAGGGGCGAACCAAGAGACCCAGTACTTC.

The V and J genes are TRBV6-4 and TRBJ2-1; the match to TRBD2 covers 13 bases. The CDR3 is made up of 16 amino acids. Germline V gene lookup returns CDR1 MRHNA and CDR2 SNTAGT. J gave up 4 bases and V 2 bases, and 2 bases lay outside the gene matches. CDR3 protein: CASSDTSGREYNEQFF. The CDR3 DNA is TGTGCCAGCAGTGACACTAGCGGGAGGGAATACAATGAGCAGTTCTTC.

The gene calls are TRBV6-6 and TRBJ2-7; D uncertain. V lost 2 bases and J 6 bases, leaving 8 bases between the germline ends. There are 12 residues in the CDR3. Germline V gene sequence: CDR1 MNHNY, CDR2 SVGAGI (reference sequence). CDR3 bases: TGTGCCAGCAGTTACAATCGGGTCGAGCAGTACTTC. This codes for CASSYNRVEQYF.

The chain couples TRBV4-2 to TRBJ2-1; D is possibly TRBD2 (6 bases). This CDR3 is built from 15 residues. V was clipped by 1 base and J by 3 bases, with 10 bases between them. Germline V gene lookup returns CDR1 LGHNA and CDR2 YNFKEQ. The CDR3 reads CASSQGASDYNEQFF. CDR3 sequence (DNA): TGTGCCAGCAGCCAAGGGGCTAGCGACTACAATGAGCAGTTCTTC.

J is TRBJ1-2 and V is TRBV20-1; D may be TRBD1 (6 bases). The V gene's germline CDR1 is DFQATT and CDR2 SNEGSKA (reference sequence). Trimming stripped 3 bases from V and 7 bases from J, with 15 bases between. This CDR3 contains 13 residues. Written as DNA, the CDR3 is TGCAGTGCTAGTTTCAGGGGTATAGGTGGCTACACCTTC. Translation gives CSASFRGIGGYTF.

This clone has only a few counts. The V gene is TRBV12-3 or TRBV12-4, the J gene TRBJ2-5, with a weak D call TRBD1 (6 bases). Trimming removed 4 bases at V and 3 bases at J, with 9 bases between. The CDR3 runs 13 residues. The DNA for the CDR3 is TGTGCCAGCAGTTGGGGGCAGAAAGAGACCCAGTACTTC. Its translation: CASSWGQKETQYF.

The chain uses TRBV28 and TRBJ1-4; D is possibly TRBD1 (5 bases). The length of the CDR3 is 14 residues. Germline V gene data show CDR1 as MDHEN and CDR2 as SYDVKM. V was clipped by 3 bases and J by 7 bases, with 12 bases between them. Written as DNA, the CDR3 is TGTGCCAGCAGTTTTGGGGGAGGTGGTGAAAAACTGTTTTTT. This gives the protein CASSFGGGGEKLFF. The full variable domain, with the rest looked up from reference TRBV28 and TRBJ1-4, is DVKVTQSSRYLVKRTGEKVFLECVQDMDHENMFWYRQDPGLGLRLIYFSYDVKMKEKGDIPEGYSVSREKKERFSLILESASTNQTSMYLCASSFGGGGEKLFFGSGTQLSVL.

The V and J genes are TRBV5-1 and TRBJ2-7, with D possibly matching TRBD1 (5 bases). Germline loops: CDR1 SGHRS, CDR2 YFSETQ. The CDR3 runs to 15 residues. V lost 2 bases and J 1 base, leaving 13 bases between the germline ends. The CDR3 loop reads CASSFTRKGSYEQYF. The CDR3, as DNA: TGCGCCAGCAGCTTTACCAGGAAGGGGTCCTACGAGCAGTACTTC.

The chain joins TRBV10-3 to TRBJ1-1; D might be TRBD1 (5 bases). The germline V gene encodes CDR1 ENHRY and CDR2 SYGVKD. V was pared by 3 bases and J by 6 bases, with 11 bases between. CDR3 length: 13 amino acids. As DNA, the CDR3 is TGTGCCATCAGTGATAAGGGGCAAGCTGAAGCTTTCTTT. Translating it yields CAISDKGQAEAFF.

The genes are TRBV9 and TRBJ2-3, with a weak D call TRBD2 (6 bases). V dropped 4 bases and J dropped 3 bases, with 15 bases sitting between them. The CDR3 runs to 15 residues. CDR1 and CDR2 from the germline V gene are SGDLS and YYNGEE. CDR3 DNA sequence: TGTGCCAGCAGCCCCCGGGGTAGCGGTACAGATACGCAGTATTTT. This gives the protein CASSPRGSGTDTQYF.

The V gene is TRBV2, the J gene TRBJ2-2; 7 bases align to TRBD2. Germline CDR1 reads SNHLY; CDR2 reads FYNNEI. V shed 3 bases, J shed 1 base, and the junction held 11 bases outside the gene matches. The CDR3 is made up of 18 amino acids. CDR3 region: CASSDLDNPSGNTGELFF. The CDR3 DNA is TGTGCCAGCAGTGACCTGGACAATCCTAGCGGGAACACCGGGGAGCTGTTTTTT.

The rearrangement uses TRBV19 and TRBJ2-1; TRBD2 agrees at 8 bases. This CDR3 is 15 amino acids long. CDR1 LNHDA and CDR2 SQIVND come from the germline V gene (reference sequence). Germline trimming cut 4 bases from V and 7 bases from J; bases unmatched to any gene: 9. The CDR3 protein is CASSKLTSDGNEQFF. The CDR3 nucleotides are TGTGCCAGTAGTAAACTGACTAGCGACGGTAATGAGCAGTTCTTC. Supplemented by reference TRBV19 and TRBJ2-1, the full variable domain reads DGGITQSPKYLFRKEGQNVTLSCEQNLNHDAMYWYRQDPGQGLRLIYYSQIVNDFQKGDIAEGYSVSREKKESFPLTVTSAQKNPTAFYLCASSKLTSDGNEQFFGPGTRLTVL.

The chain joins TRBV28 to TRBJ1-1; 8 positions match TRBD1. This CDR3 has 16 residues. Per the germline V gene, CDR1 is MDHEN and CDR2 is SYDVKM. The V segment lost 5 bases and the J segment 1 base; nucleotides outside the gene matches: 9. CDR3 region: CASSVGSGGPNTEAFF. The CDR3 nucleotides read TGTGCCAGCAGTGTGGGTTCAGGGGGCCCGAACACTGAAGCTTTCTTT.

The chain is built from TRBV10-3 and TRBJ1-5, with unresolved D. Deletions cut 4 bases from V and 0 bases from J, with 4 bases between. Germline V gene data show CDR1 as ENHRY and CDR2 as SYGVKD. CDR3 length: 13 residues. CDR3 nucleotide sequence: TGTGCCATCAGTGCTAATAGCAATCAGCCCCAGCATTTT. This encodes CAISANSNQPQHF.

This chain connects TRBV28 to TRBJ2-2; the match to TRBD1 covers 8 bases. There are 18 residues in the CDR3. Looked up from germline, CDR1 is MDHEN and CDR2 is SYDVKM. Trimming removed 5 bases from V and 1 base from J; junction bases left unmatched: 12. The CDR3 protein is CASSNDLMDRENTGELFF. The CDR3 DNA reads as TGTGCCAGCAGTAATGACCTAATGGACAGGGAGAACACCGGGGAGCTGTTTTTT.

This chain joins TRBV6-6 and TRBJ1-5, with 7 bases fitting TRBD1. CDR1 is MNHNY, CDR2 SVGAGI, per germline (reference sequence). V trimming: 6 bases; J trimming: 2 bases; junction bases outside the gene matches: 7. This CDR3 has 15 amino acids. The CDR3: CASRAPGTGNQPQHF. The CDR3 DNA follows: TGTGCCAGCAGGGCGCCCGGGACAGGCAATCAGCCCCAGCATTTT.